Each of the 3 T cell receptor beta chains below was sequenced from the same sample in a study of vaccination effects on CD4 cells after COVID-19. Their antigens remain unidentified. Repertoires were generated with immunoSEQ multiplex PCR, while TCRdb's copy carries only in-frame clones and drops some. The table lists about 81,000 clones, around 77% of them singletons. ViraFEST expansion of antigen-specific CD4+ T cells with viral peptide pools preceded sequencing. The culture ran for roughly 10 days before CD4+ T cells were isolated. Two doses of BNT162b2 or mRNA-1273 vaccine were administered to participants. Material: CD4+ T cells from PBMCs cultured with HCoV-OC43 spike peptides, obtained after COVID-19 vaccination. The subset denotes: HCoV-OC43 spike overlapping peptide pool stimulation. These receptors all come from a human donor who received a COVID-19 vaccine.

The gene calls are TRBV9 and TRBJ2-2; D is ambiguous. The CDR3 has 15 amino acids. In germline, CDR1 is SGDLS, CDR2 YYNGEE. The ends were cut back, 0 bases at V and 2 bases at J, with 8 bases in the middle. CDR3 amino acids: CASSVGLRNTGELFF. CDR3 bases: TGTGCCAGCAGCGTAGGTCTTAGAAACACCGGGGAGCTGTTTTTT.

This clone showed up just a few times. Germline and junction disagree at one end, which may indicate a read error. The rearrangement links TRBV6-1 to TRBJ1-6, with D unresolved. The CDR3 runs to 15 residues. Germline V gene lookup returns CDR1 MNHNS and CDR2 SASEGT. This chain's CDR3 is CASREGVNGNSPLHF. CDR3 DNA: TGTGCCAGCAGAGAAGGAGTAAACGGTAATTCACCCCTCCACTTT.

The chain uses TRBV28 and TRBJ1-3, with D unresolved. V was cut by 5 bases and J by 0 bases, with 20 bases left in between. CDR3 size: 18 residues. Germline loops: CDR1 MDHEN, CDR2 SYDVKM. The CDR3 bases are TGTGCCAGCAGTCCCCCTCGGACCCTACTGCGCTCTGGAAACACCATATATTTT. Its translation: CASSPPRTLLRSGNTIYF.